The sequence of this T cell receptor (beta chain) was determined in a study of ipilimumab plus nivolumab after autologous stem cell transplantation. Dosing: nivolumab 3 mg/kg IV, weeks 1, 4, 7, 10, then every two weeks to week 26. Assay used: immunoSEQ multiplex PCR; TCRdb lists only in-frame clones, some missing. Among 20,000 to 30,000 clones listed, approximately 86% were seen once. V gave up 4 bases and J gave up 5 bases; unmatched junction bases: 8. CDR1 and CDR2 (germline): MNHNS, SASEGT. CDR3 length: 15 amino acids. The receptor was isolated from a male donor with diffuse large B-cell lymphoma. The sample was PBMCs, taken in a trial of ipilimumab plus nivolumab as post-transplant consolidation. J is TRBJ2-4 and V is TRBV6-1, with 7 bases lining up with TRBD1. The DNA for the CDR3 is TGTGCCAGCAGTGGAGCCGGGACAGCGGAAAACATTCAGTACTTC. Translation: CASSGAGTAENIQYF.